This T cell receptor (beta chain) was sequenced for a study of blood T cells in healthy people across ages. This clonotype was seen at least ten times. Its antigen is currently unknown. This CDR3 comprises 12 residues. The V gene lost 2 bases and the J gene lost 6 bases, with 8 bases spanning the gap. From germline, CDR1 is MNHEY and CDR2 SMNVEV (reference sequence). With a J-beta primer mix and a sample-barcoded 5' primer, a second PCR ran about 7 to 12 cycles. Every single cDNA molecule received a tag from a template-switch adaptor with 12 random nucleotides. Via MiXCR, TCRdb re-called the 5' RACE reads, giving one row per CDR3 protein. Of fewer than 1.5 million distinct CDR3 sequences in the sample, 42% were seen once. The study, taken as a whole, reports: Possibly, changes in expanded clonotypes were confounded because donor CMV status was unknown.

The chain uses TRBV27 and TRBJ2-7; D perhaps matches TRBD2 (5 bases). The source is a woman aged 18 to 35 in good health. Sequencing used blood. CDR3 DNA: TGTGCCAGCAGTTTAGGGAGAGGCGAGCAGTACTTC. It specifies CASSLGRGEQYF.